This T cell receptor beta chain was identified during a study of OX40 agonist ivuxolimab in advanced cancers. Study at large: At doses from 0.01 to 10 mg/kg, patients were given intravenous ivuxolimab every 2 weeks.

The J segment lost 7 bases and the V segment lost 11 bases, leaving 4 bases of the junction unmatched. The CDR3 is 12 amino acids. Germline values: CDR1 MNHNS, CDR2 SASEGT. Study-wide results and caveats: Normalized T-cell clonal expansion was also low in a subset of nonresponders. The expanded peripheral T cells' antigen specificity was not determined.

Assay: immunoSEQ multiplex PCR; the TCRdb copy retains only in-frame clones and omits some. The table includes some 73,000 clones, approximately 86% detected once. Details on this clone: Its antigen is not identified.

This sequence originates from an adult with an advanced solid tumor such as melanoma, head and neck, liver or kidney cancer. This sample comprised CD4+ or CD8+ T cells sorted from blood, obtained in a trial of the OX40 agonist ivuxolimab. This chain uses TRBV6-1 with TRBJ1-6; 8 positions match TRBD1. This CDR3 is CAAGGGNSPLHF. In DNA form, the CDR3 reads TGTGCCGCAGGGGGCGGAAATTCACCCCTCCACTTT.